The next 21 T cell receptor beta chains were all read from a single sample in a study of T-cell reconstitution after alpha-beta-depleted transplantation in children. Molecular barcoding with unique molecular identifiers was used for the TCRbeta library. From the PCR reads, TCRdb called clonotypes with MiXCR, one entry per CDR3 protein. The data show a few hundred thousand distinct CDR3 sequences, roughly 10% seen once. Specimen: PBMCs from the stem cell graft donor, collected from the stem cell graft. These receptors were collected from a human donor who donated a stem cell graft to a child with acute myeloid leukemia.

The chain links TRBV29-1 to TRBJ1-5; 8 nucleotides match TRBD1. The CDR3 covers 13 residues. Germline CDR1 reads SQVTM; CDR2 reads ANQGSEA. Trimming removed 4 bases from V and 5 bases from J; junction bases left unmatched: 4. The CDR3 spells CSVAGGQDQPQHF. DNA for the CDR3: TGCAGCGTTGCGGGGGGACAGGATCAGCCCCAGCATTTT.

The chain couples TRBV12-3 or TRBV12-4 to TRBJ2-1; maybe TRBD2 (7 bases). V shed 6 bases and J shed 7 bases, with 13 bases lying between them. The CDR3 runs to 13 residues. The CDR3 DNA reads TGTGCCAGCAGGGTCGGGGGGCATAATGAGCAGTTCTTC. Translation: CASRVGGHNEQFF.

This clonotype has a handful of counts. This sequence joins TRBV6-5 and TRBJ1-4; weak D call: TRBD1 (5 bases). The length of the CDR3 is 13 residues. The V gene lost 0 bases and the J gene lost 8 bases, with 7 bases spanning the gap. Germline-derived CDR1 and CDR2 are MNHEY and SVGAGI. The DNA of the CDR3 is TGTGCCAGCAGTTACTCGAAGGGGGAAAAACTGTTTTTT. Residues: CASSYSKGEKLFF.

This clonotype turned up a few times. The chain uses TRBV12-3 or TRBV12-4 and TRBJ2-7; D unresolved. Trimming shortened V by 2 bases and J by 0 bases, and 8 bases separated the two germline ends. The CDR3 is 14 amino acids. CDR3 region: CASSLKGYSYEQYV. The CDR3, as DNA: TGTGCCAGCAGTTTAAAAGGGTACTCCTACGAGCAGTACGTC.

This clonotype was observed a handful of times. The V gene is TRBV10-3, the J gene TRBJ2-7; D might be TRBD1 (6 bases). V gave up 5 bases and J gave up 2 bases, with 16 bases separating them. CDR1 is ENHRY, CDR2 SYGVKD, per germline. The CDR3 runs to 15 residues. CDR3 sequence: CAISPLGTTAYEQYF. The CDR3 coding sequence is TGTGCCATCAGTCCCCTCGGGACAACAGCCTACGAGCAGTACTTC.

J is TRBJ1-2 and V is TRBV29-1, with D tentatively TRBD1 (5 bases). This CDR3 has 13 amino acids. The germline V and J ends were trimmed by 0 bases and 4 bases, with 9 bases remaining between them. Germline-derived CDR1 and CDR2 are SQVTM and ANQGSEA. The CDR3 sequence: CSVEETQGYGYTF. CDR3 nucleotide sequence: TGCAGCGTTGAAGAGACTCAGGGCTATGGCTACACCTTC.

This clonotype turned up a few times. The chain combines TRBV10-3 with TRBJ2-7; weak D call: TRBD2 (5 bases). The CDR3 contains 13 residues. Germline CDR1 is ENHRY and CDR2 is SYGVKD. V lost 0 bases and J 6 bases, leaving 9 bases between the germline ends. In DNA form, the CDR3 reads TGTGCCATCAGTGAGTCGAGACGGGGCGAGCAGTACTTC. Residues: CAISESRRGEQYF.

This clonotype has a handful of counts. The J gene is TRBJ2-5, the V gene TRBV14, with TRBD2 matching 15 bases. Germline assignment: CDR1 SGHDN and CDR2 FVKESK. The trim removed 3 bases at V and 3 bases at J, leaving 8 bases unmatched. CDR3 length equals 18 residues. For the CDR3, the DNA is TGTGCCAGCAGCCATCCGGGACTAGCGGGAGGCGGGGAAGAGACCCAGTACTTC. This codes for CASSHPGLAGGGEETQYF.

This chain joins TRBV6-2 or TRBV6-3 and TRBJ2-7, with 8 bases that match TRBD2. V shed 0 bases, J shed 7 bases, and the junction held 20 bases outside the gene matches. The CDR3 totals 19 residues. The V gene's germline CDR1 is MNHEY and CDR2 SVGEGT. CDR3 in amino acids: CASSYSIWPEAGGPREQYF. The CDR3 DNA sequence: TGTGCCAGCAGTTACTCGATCTGGCCCGAGGCGGGAGGCCCCAGAGAGCAGTACTTC.

This clonotype was counted many times. The V gene is TRBV12-3 or TRBV12-4, the J gene TRBJ1-6; TRBD1 agrees at 10 bases. Unmatched junction bases numbered 6, after V lost 6 bases and J lost 7 bases. CDR3 length equals 15 residues. CDR3 sequence: CASRGGTGENSPLHF. CDR3 bases: TGTGCCAGCAGGGGAGGGACAGGGGAAAATTCACCCCTCCACTTT.

The chain employs TRBV20-1 and TRBJ2-5; 11 bases line up with TRBD2. With V trimmed by 1 base and J by 1 base, 5 bases remained unmatched. CDR3 length equals 16 residues. The V gene's germline CDR1 is DFQATT and CDR2 SNEGSKA (reference sequence). The CDR3: CSARVVAGGLQETQYF. CDR3 nucleotide sequence: TGCAGTGCTAGAGTAGTAGCGGGGGGGCTCCAAGAGACCCAGTACTTC.

The J gene is TRBJ1-4, the V gene TRBV14; D perhaps matches TRBD1 (6 bases). V lost 1 base, J lost 10 bases, and 10 bases lay in between. Per the germline V gene, CDR1 is SGHDN and CDR2 is FVKESK. The CDR3 spans 13 residues. The CDR3 DNA sequence: TGTGCCAGCAGCCAAGCGCTAGGGGGAAAACTGTTTTTT. This gives the protein CASSQALGGKLFF.

The J gene is TRBJ2-1, the V gene TRBV15; 11 bases are a match to TRBD1. The germline V gene has CDR1 LNHNV and CDR2 YYDKDF (reference sequence). Germline trimming cut 4 bases from V and 4 bases from J; bases unmatched to any gene: 3. The CDR3 sequence is 15 residues long. CDR3 protein: CATSTRDRGYNEQFF. The CDR3 region has the DNA TGTGCCACCAGCACCCGGGACAGGGGGTACAATGAGCAGTTCTTC. Combining the CDR3 with reference TRBV15 and TRBJ2-1 gives the whole variable domain DAMVIQNPRYQVTQFGKPVTLSCSQTLNHNVMYWYQQKSSQAPKLLFHYYDKDFNNEADTPDNFQSRRPNTSFCFLDIRSPGLGDTAMYLCATSTRDRGYNEQFFGPGTRLTVL.

The rearrangement uses TRBV29-1 and TRBJ2-1; D possibly matches TRBD1 or TRBD2 (6 bases each). The CDR3 runs to 14 residues. Germline loops: CDR1 SQVTM, CDR2 ANQGSEA. The germline V and J ends were trimmed by 1 base and 7 bases, with 14 bases remaining between them. The chain's CDR3 is CSVEGTVGGNEQFF. The CDR3 DNA reads TGCAGCGTTGAAGGGACAGTGGGGGGTAATGAGCAGTTCTTC.

The chain is built from TRBV18 and TRBJ1-1; D remains ambiguous. The length of the CDR3 is 14 residues. Germline V lookup: CDR1 KGHSH, CDR2 LQKENI. Between the trimmed V and J ends, which lost 6 bases and 4 bases, there was a span of 15 bases. The CDR3 protein is CASSPSSSGTEAFF. CDR3 nucleotides: TGTGCCAGCTCGCCAAGTTCATCGGGCACTGAAGCTTTCTTT.

This clonotype came up many times. The chain uses TRBV29-1 and TRBJ2-7, with 14 bases fitting TRBD2. The CDR3 consists of 14 residues. Germline V CDR1 and CDR2: SQVTM, ANQGSEA. The junction had 4 bases not matched to a gene; V was cut back by 4 bases and J by 5 bases. The CDR3 nucleotides are TGCAGCGTTGTGGGACTAGCGGGAGCGCACGAGCAGTACTTC. The encoded protein is CSVVGLAGAHEQYF.

This clonotype has only a few counts. The chain combines TRBV7-8 with TRBJ2-1, with D unresolved. Germline V lookup: CDR1 SGHVS, CDR2 FQNEAQ. The V gene lost 1 base and the J gene lost 5 bases, with 9 bases spanning the gap. The CDR3 spans 14 residues. CDR3 nucleotides: TGTGCCAGCAGCTTAGTTTATAGGCACAATGAGCAGTTCTTC. It encodes CASSLVYRHNEQFF.

The rearrangement joins TRBV7-2 to TRBJ1-4; D might be TRBD1 (5 bases). Germline CDR1 is SGHTA and CDR2 is FQGNSA. The CDR3 is 15 amino acids. Trimming took 1 base from V and 8 from J, leaving 14 bases between them. The CDR3 DNA reads TGTGCCAGCAGCTTAGGAGGAGGTCGGGACGAAAAACTGTTTTTT. It yields the protein CASSLGGGRDEKLFF. Variable domain in full (rest from reference TRBV7-2 and TRBJ1-4): GAGVSQSPSNKVTEKGKDVELRCDPISGHTALYWYRQSLGQGLEFLIYFQGNSAPDKSGLPSDRFSAERTGGSVSTLTIQRTQQEDSAVYLCASSLGGGRDEKLFFGSGTQLSVL.

This clonotype came up a few times. V is TRBV5-1 and J is TRBJ1-2; D gene ambiguous. CDR3 length: 16 amino acids. The germline V and J ends were trimmed by 1 base and 3 bases, with 16 bases remaining between them. CDR1 and CDR2 (germline): SGHRS, YFSETQ. The CDR3 nucleotides read TGCGCCAGCAGCTTGCTCCCCGGGTCACGGGACTATGGCTACACCTTC. Translated, it gives CASSLLPGSRDYGYTF.

This clonotype came up a few times. The V and J genes are TRBV27 and TRBJ2-5, with D maybe TRBD1 (7 bases). V gave up 4 bases and J gave up 7 bases, with 10 bases separating them. CDR3 length: 12 amino acids. Germline V gene data show CDR1 as MNHEY and CDR2 as SMNVEV (reference sequence). CDR3 loop: CASSYRGGTQYF. As DNA, the CDR3 is TGTGCCAGCAGTTACAGGGGAGGGACCCAGTACTTC.

This clonotype was seen only a few times. The V call is TRBV12-3 or TRBV12-4, the J call TRBJ1-3, with D possibly matching TRBD1 (5 bases). V was trimmed by 5 bases and J by 4 bases, leaving 15 bases between them. The CDR3 covers 15 residues. DNA of the CDR3: TGTGCCAGCAGTGGCTCGGCAGGGAGGGGAAACACCATATATTTT. It translates to CASSGSAGRGNTIYF.